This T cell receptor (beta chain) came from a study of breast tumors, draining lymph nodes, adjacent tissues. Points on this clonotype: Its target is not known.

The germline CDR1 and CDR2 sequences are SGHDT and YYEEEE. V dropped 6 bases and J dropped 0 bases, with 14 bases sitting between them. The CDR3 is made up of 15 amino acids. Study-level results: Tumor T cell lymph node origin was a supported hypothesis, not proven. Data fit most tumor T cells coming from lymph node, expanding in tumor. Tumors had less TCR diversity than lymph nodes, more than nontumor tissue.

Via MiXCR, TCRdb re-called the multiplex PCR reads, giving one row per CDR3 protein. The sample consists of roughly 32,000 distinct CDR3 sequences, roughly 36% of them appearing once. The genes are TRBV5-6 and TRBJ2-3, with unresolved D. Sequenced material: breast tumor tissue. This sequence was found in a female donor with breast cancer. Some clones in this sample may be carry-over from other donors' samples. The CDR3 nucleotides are TGTGCCAGCATCCCTTATCCCTCTAGCACAGATACGCAGTATTTT. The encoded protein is CASIPYPSSTDTQYF.